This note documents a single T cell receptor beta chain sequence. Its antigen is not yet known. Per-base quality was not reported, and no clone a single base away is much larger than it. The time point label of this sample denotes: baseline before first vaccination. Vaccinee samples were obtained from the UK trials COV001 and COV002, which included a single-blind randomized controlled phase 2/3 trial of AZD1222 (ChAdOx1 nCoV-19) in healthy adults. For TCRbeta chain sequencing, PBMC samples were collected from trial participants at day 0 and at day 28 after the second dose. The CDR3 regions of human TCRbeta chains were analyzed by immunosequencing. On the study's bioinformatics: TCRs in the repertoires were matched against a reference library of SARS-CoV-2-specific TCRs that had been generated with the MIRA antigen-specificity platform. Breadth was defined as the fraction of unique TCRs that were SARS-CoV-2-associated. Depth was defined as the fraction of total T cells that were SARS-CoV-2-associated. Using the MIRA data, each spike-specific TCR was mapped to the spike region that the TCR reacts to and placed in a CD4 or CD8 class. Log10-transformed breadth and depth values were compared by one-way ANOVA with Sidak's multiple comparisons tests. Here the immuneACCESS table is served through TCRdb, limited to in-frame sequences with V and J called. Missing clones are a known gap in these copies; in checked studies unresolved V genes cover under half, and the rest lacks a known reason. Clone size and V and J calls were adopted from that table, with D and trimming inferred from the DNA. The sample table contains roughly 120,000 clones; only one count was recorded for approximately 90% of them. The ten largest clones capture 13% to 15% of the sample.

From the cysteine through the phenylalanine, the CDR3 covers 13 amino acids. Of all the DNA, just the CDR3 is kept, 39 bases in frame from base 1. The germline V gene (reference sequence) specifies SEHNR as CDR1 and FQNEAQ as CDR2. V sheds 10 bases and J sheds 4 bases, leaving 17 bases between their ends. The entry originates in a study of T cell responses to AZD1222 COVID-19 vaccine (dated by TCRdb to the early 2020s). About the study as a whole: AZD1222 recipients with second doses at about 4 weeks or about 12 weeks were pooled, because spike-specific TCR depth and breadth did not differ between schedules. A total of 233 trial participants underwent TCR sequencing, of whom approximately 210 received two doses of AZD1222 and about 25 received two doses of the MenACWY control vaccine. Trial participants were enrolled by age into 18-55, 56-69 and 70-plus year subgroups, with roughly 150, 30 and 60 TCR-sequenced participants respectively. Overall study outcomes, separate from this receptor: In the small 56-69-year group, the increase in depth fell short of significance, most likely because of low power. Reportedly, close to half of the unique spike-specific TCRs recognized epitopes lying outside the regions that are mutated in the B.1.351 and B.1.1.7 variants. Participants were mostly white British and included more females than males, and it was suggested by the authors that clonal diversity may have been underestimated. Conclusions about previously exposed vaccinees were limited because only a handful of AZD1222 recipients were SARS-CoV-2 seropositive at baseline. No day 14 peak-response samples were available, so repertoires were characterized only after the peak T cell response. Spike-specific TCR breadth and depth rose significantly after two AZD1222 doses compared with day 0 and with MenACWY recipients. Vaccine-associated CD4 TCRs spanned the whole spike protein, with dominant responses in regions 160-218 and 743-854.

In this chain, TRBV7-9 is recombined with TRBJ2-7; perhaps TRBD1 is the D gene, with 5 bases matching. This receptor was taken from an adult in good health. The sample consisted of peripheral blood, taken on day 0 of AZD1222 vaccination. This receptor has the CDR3 CATQRGREYEQYF. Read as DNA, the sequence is TGTGCCACCCAACGAGGCAGGGAATACGAGCAGTACTTC.